The entry that follows covers one T cell receptor (beta chain) sequence. Its matching antigen is unknown. The CDR3 has 17 residues. CDR1 SGHDT and CDR2 YYEEEE come from the germline V gene. Unmatched junction bases numbered 12, after V lost 4 bases and J lost 8 bases. This sample was included in a study of beta chain features in type 1 diabetes. Whole-study findings and limits: Whatever favoring of shorter templates PCR might show would apply equally to patients and controls.

TCRB transcripts that were expressed got sequenced, as all of the isolated RNA had been reverse transcribed. Data came from immunoSEQ multiplex PCR; TCRdb stores just in-frame clones and leaves some out. The table lists about 360,000 clones, around an eighth of them singletons, with 0.017% in the top ten. This TCR was recovered from a man between 18 and 35 years old in good health. The sequenced sample consisted of naive CD4+ T cells from blood. The chain combines TRBV5-6 with TRBJ2-1; 13 bases are a match to TRBD2. CDR3 loop: CASSPDRLAGGVYEQFF. Here the CDR3 DNA reads TGTGCCAGCAGCCCCGACAGACTAGCGGGGGGAGTTTATGAGCAGTTCTTC. Based on the CDR3 plus reference TRBV5-6 and TRBJ2-1, the full variable domain is DAGVTQSPTHLIKTRGQQVTLRCSPKSGHDTVSWYQQALGQGPQFIFQYYEEEERQRGNFPDRFSGHQFPNYSSELNVNALLLGDSALYLCASSPDRLAGGVYEQFFGPGTRLTVL.